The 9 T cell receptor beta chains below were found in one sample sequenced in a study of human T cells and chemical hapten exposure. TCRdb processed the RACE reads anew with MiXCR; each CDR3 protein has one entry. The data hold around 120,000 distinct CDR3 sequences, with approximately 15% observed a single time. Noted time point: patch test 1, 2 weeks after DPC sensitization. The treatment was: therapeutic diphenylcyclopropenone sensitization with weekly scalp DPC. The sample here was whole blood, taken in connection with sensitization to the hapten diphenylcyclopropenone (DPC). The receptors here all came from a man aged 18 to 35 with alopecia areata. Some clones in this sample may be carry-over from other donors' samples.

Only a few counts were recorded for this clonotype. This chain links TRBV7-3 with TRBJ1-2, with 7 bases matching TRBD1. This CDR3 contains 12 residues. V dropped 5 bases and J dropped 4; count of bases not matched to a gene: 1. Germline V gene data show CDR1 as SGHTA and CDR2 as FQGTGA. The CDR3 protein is CASSPGGYGYTF. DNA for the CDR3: TGTGCCAGCAGCCCAGGGGGCTATGGCTACACCTTC.

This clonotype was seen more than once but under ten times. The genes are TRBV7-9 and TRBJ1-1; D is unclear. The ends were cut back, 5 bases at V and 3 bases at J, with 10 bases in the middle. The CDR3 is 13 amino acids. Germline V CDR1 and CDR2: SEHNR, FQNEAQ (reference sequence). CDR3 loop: CASSPKGHTEAFF. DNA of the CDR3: TGTGCCAGCAGCCCGAAGGGCCACACTGAAGCTTTCTTT. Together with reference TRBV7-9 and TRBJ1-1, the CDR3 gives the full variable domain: DTGVSQNPRHKITKRGQNVTFRCDPISEHNRLYWYRQTLGQGPEFLTYFQNEAQLEKSRLLSDRFSAERPKGSFSTLEIQRTEQGDSAMYLCASSPKGHTEAFFGQGTRLTVV.

The CDR3 coding sequence is TGCGCCAGCGGGTTGGGAACTAATGAAAAACTGTTTTTT. It translates to CASGLGTNEKLFF. V is TRBV5-1 and J is TRBJ1-4; D is unresolved. Looked up from germline, CDR1 is SGHRS and CDR2 is YFSETQ. Trimming took 7 bases from V and 1 from J, leaving 8 bases between them. The length of the CDR3 is 13 residues.

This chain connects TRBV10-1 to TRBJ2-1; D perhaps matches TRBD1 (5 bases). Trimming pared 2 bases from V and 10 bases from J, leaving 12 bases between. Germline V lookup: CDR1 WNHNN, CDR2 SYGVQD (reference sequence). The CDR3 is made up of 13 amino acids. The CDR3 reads CASSENSQGEQFF. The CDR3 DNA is TGCGCCAGCAGTGAGAACAGTCAGGGAGAGCAGTTCTTC.

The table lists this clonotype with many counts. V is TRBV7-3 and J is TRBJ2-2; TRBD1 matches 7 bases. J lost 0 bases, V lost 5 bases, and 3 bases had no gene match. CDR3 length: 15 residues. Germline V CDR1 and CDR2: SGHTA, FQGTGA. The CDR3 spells CASSPTGTNTGELFF. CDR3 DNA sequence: TGTGCCAGCAGCCCGACAGGGACGAACACCGGGGAGCTGTTTTTT.

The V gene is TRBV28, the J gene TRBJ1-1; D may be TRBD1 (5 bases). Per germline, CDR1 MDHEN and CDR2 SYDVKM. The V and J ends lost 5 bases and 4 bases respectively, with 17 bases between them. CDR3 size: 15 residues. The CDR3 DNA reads TGTGCCAGCAGTCCTTGGGGCCAGGGCAGCACTGAAGCTTTCTTT. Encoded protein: CASSPWGQGSTEAFF.

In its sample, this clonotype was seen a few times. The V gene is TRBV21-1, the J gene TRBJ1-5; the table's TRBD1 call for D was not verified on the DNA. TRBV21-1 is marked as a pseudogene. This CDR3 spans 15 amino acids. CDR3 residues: CASTPVEGGTQPQHF. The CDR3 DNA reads TGTGCCAGCACCCCGGTGGAGGGTGGGACACAGCCCCAGCATTTT.

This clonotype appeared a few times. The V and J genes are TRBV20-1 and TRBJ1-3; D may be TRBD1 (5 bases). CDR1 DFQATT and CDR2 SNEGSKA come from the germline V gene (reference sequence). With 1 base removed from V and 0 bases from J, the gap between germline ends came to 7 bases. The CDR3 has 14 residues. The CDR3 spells CSARGQGSGNTIYF. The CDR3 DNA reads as TGCAGTGCTAGAGGCCAGGGCTCTGGAAACACCATATATTTT.

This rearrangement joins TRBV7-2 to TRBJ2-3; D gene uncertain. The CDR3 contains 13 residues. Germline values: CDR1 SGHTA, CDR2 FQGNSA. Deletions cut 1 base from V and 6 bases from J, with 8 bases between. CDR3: CASSLEGPDTQYF. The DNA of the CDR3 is TGTGCCAGCAGCTTAGAAGGCCCCGATACGCAGTATTTT.